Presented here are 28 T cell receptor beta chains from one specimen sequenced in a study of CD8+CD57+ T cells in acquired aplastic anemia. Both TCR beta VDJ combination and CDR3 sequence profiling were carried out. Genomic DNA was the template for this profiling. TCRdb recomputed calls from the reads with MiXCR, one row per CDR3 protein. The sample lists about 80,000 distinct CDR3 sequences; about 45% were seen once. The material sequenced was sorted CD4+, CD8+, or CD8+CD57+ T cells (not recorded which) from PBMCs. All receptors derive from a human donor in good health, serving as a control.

Here the CDR3 reads CASSVQGSANTGELFF. DNA of the CDR3: TGTGCCAGCAGCGTACAGGGAAGCGCGAACACCGGGGAGCTGTTTTTT. The chain has TRBV9 and TRBJ2-2, with D possibly TRBD1 on 5 matching bases. Germline values: CDR1 SGDLS, CDR2 YYNGEE. The CDR3 is made up of 16 amino acids. Trimming took off 1 base at V and 0 bases at J, with 10 bases between the two ends.

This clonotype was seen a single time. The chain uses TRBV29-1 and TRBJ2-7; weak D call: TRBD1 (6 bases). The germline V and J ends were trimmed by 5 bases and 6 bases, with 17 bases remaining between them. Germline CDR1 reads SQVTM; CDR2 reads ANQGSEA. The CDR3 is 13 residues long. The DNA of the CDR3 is TGCAGCGTTACGGAAACAGGGAGCGGCGAGCAGTACTTC. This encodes CSVTETGSGEQYF.

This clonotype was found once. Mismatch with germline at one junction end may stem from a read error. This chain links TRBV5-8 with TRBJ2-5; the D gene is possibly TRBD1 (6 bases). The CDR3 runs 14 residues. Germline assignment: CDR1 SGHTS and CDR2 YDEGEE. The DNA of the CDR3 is TGTGCCAGCAGCTCCATTGGGACACAAGAGACCCAGTGCTTC. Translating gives CASSSIGTQETQCF.

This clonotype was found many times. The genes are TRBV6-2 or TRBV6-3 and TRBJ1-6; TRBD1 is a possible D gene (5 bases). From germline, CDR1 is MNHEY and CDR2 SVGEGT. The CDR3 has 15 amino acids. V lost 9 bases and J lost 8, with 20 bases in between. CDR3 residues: CARVGAGRGDSPLHF. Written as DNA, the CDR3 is TGTGCCAGGGTCGGGGCTGGACGAGGGGATTCACCCCTCCACTTT.

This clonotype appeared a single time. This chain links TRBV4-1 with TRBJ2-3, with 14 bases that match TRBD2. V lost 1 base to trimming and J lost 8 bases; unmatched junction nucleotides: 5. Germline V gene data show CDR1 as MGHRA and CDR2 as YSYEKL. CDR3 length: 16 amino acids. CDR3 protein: CASSQAGTSGRLTQYF. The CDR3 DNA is TGCGCCAGCAGCCAAGCCGGGACTAGCGGGAGACTTACGCAGTATTTT.

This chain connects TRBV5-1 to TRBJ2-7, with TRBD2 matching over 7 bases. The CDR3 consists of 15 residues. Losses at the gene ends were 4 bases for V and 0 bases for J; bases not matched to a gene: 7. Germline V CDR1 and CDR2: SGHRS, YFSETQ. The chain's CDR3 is CASSPRRGDSYEQYF. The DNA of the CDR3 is TGCGCCAGCAGCCCCCGCCGGGGGGACTCCTACGAGCAGTACTTC. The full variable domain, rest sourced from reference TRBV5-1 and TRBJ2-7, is KAGVTQTPRYLIKTRGQQVTLSCSPISGHRSVSWYQQTPGQGLQFLFEYFSETQRNKGNFPGRFSGRQFSNSRSEMNVSTLELGDSALYLCASSPRRGDSYEQYFGPGTRLTVT.

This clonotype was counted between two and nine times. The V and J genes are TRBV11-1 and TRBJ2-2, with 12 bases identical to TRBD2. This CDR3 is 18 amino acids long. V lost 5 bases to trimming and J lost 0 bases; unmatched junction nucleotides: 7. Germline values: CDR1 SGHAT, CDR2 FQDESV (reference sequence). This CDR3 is CASSRTSGIHANTGELFF. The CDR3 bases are TGTGCCAGCAGCCGGACTAGCGGGATCCACGCGAACACCGGGGAGCTGTTTTTT.

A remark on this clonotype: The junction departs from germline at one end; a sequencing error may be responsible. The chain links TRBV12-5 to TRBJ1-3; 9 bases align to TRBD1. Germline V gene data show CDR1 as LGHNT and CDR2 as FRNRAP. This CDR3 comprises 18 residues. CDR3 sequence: CASGWEDRGLRSGSTIYF. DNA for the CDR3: TGTGCTAGTGGTTGGGAGGACAGGGGTCTTCGCTCTGGAAGCACCATATATTTT.

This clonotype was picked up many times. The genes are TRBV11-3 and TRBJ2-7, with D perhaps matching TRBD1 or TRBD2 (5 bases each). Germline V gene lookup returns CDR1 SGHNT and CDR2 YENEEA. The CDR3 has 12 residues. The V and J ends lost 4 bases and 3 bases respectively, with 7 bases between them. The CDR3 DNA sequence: TGTGCCAGCAGCTCTGGGGGCTACGAGCAGTACTTC. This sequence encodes CASSSGGYEQYF.

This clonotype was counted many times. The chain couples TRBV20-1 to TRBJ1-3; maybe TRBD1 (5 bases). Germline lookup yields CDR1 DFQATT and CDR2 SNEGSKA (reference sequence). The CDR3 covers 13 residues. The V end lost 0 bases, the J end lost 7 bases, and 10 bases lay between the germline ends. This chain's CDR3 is CSARDKNRNTIYF. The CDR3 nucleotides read TGCAGTGCTAGAGATAAGAACAGGAACACCATATATTTT.

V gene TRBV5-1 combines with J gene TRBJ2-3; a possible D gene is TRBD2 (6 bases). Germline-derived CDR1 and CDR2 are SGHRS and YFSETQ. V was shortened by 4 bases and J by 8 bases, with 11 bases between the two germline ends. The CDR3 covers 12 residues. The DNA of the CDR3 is TGCGCCAGCAGCAACGACGGGGGTACGCAGTATTTT. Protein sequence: CASSNDGGTQYF.

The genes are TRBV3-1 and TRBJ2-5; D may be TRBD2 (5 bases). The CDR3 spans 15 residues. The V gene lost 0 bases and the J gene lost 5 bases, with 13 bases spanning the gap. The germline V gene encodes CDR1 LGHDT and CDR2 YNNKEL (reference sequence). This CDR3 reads CASSQDTSSPETQYF. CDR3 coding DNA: TGTGCCAGCAGCCAAGATACTTCTAGCCCGGAGACCCAGTACTTC.

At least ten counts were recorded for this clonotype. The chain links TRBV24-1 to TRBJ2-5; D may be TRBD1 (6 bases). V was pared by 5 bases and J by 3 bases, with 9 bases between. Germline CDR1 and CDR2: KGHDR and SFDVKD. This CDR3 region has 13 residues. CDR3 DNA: TGTGCCACCAGTGCGACAGGCGAAGAGACCCAGTACTTC. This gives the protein CATSATGEETQYF.

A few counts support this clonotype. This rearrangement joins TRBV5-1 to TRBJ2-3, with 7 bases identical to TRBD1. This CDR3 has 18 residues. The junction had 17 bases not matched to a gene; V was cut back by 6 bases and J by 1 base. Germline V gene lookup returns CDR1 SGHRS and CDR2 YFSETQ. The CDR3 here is CASILTGSSSVGTDTQYF. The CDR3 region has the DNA TGCGCCAGCATCCTGACAGGGTCATCATCAGTTGGCACAGATACGCAGTATTTT. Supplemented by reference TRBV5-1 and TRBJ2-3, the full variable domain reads KAGVTQTPRYLIKTRGQQVTLSCSPISGHRSVSWYQQTPGQGLQFLFEYFSETQRNKGNFPGRFSGRQFSNSRSEMNVSTLELGDSALYLCASILTGSSSVGTDTQYFGPGTRLTVL.

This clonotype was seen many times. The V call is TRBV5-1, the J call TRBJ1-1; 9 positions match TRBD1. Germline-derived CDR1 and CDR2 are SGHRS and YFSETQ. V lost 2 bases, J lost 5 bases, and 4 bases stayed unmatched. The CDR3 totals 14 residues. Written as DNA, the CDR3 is TGCGCCAGCAGCTTAGACAGGGGGTGGACTGAAGCTTTCTTT. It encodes CASSLDRGWTEAFF.

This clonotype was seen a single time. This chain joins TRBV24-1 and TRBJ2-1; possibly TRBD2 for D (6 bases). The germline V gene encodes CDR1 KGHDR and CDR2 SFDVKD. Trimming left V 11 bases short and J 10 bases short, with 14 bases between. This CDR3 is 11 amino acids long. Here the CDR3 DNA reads TGTGCCAGCAGAAGTCTAGCGGAGCAGTTCTTC. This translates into CASRSLAEQFF.

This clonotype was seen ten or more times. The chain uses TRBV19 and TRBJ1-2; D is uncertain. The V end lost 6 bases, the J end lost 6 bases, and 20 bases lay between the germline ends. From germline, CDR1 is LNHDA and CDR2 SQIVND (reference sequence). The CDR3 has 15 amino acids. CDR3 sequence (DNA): TGTGCCAGTAGCCTCTATGGCACTGGGAGGGATGGCTACACCTTC. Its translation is CASSLYGTGRDGYTF.

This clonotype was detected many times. The CDR3 bases are TGTGCCACCAGCAGAGAGGACGATGCGGCAGGGTACTTTCCGAATTCACCCCTCCACTTT. It specifies CATSREDDAAGYFPNSPLHF. V and J are TRBV15 and TRBJ1-6; TRBD1 might be the D (5 bases). The CDR3 consists of 20 residues. CDR1 and CDR2 (germline): LNHNV, YYDKDF (reference sequence). The V and J ends lost 0 bases and 7 bases respectively, with 25 bases between them.

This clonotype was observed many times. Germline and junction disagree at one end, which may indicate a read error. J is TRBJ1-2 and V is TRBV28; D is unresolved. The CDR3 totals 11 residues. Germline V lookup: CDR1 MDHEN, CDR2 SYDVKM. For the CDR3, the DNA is TGTGCCAGCAGCCCTAATTATGGCTACACCTTC. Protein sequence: CASSPNYGYTF.

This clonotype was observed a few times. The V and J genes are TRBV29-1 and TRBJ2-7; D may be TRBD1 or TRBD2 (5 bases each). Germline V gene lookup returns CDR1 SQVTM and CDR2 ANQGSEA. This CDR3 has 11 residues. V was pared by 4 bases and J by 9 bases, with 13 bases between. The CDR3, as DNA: TGCAGCGTTGGGGGGAGAGAGGGGCAGTACTTC. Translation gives CSVGGREGQYF.

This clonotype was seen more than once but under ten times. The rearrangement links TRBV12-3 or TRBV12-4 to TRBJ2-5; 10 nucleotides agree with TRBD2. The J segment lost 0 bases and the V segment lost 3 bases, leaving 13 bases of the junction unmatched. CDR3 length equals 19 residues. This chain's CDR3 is CASSLMSGRAVVDQETQYF. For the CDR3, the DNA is TGTGCCAGCAGTTTGATGAGCGGGAGGGCCGTGGTTGACCAAGAGACCCAGTACTTC.

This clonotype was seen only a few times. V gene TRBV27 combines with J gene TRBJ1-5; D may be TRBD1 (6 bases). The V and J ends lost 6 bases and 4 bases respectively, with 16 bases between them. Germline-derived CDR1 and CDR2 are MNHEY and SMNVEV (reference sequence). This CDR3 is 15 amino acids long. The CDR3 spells CASRTSGTLNQPQHF. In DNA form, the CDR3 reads TGTGCCAGCAGAACGAGCGGGACACTTAATCAGCCCCAGCATTTT.

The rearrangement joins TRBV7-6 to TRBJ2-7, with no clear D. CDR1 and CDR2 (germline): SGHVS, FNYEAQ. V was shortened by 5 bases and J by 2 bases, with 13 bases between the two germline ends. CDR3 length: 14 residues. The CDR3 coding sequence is TGTGCCAGCAGCCAAGCCGGACGGACCTACGAGCAGTACTTC. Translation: CASSQAGRTYEQYF.

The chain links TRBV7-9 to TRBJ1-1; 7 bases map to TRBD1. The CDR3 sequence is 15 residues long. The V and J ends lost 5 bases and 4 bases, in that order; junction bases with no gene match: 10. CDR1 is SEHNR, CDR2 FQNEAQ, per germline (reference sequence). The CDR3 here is CASSLRYDRVTEAFF. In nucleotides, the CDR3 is TGTGCCAGCAGCCTAAGGTATGACAGGGTCACTGAAGCTTTCTTT.

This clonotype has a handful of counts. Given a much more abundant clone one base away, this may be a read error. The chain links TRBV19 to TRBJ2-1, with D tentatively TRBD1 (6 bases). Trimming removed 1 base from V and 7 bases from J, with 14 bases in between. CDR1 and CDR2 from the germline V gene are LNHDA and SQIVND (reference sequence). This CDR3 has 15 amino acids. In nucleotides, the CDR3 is TGTGCCAGTAGTATAGTGGACAGCAGAAAGAATGAGCAGTTCTTC. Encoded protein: CASSIVDSRKNEQFF.

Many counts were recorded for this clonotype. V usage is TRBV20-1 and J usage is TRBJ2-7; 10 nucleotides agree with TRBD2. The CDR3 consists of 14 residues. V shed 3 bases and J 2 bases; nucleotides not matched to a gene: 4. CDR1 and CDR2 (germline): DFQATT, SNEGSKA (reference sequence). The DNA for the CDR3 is TGCAGTGCTAGTCCTAGCGGGAGCGCCTACGAGCAGTACTTC. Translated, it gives CSASPSGSAYEQYF.

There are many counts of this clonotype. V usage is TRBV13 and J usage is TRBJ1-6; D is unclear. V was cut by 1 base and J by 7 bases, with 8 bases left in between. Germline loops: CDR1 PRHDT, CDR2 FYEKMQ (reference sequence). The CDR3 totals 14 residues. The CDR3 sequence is CASSLDMENSPLHF. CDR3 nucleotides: TGTGCCAGCAGCTTAGACATGGAAAATTCACCCCTCCACTTT.

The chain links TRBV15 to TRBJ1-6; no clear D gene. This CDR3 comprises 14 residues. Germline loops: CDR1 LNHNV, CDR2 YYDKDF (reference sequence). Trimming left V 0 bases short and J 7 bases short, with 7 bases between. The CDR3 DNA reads TGTGCCACCAGCAGAGATCTGGGGAATTCACCCCTCCACTTT. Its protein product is CATSRDLGNSPLHF. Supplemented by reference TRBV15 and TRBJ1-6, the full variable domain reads DAMVIQNPRYQVTQFGKPVTLSCSQTLNHNVMYWYQQKSSQAPKLLFHYYDKDFNNEADTPDNFQSRRPNTSFCFLDIRSPGLGDTAMYLCATSRDLGNSPLHFGNGTRLTVT.